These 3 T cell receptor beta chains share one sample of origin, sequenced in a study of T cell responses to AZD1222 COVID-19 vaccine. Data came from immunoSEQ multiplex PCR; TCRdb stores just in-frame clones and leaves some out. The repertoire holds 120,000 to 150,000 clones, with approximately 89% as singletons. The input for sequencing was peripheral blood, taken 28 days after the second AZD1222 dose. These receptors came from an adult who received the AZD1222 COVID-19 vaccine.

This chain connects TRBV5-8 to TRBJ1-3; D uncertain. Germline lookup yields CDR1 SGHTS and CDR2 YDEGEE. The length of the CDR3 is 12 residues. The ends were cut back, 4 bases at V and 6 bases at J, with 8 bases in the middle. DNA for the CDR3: TGTGCCAGCAGCCGACTCGAAAACACCATATATTTT. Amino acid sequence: CASSRLENTIYF.

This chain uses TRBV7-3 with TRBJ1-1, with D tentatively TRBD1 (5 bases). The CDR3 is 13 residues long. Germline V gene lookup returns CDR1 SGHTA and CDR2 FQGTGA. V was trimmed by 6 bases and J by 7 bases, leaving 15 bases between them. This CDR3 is CASSSRQGLEAFF. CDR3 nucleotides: TGTGCCAGCAGTTCCCGGCAGGGCCTTGAAGCTTTCTTT.

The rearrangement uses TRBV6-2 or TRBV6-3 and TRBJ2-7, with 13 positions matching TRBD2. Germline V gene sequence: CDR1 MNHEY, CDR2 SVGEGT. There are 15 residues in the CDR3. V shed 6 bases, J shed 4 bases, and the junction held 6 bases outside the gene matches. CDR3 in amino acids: CASSPGTSGNYEQYF. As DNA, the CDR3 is TGTGCCAGCAGCCCGGGGACTAGCGGGAATTACGAGCAGTACTTC.